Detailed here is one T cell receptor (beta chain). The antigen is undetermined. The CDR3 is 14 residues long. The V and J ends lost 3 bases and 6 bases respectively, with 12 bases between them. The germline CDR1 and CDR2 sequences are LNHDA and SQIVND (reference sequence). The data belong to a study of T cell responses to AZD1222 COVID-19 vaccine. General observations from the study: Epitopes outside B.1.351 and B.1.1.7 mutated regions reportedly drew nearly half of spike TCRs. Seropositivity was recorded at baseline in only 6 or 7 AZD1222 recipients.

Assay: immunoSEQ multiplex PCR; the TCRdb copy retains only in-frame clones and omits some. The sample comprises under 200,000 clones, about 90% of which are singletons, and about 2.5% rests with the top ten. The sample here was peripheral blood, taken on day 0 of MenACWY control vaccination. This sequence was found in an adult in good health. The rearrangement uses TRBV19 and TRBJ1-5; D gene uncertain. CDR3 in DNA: TGTGCCAGTAGTATTCGGTGGGGAGGTCAGCCCCAGCATTTT. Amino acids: CASSIRWGGQPQHF.